The clone carrying this T cell receptor beta chain turned up a few times. Its target is unknown. A second about 7 to 12 cycle PCR used barcoded and J-beta primers. In TCRdb, the 5' RACE reads were re-called with MiXCR into one record per CDR3 protein. The sample has more than 750,000 distinct CDR3 sequences; around 29% are singletons. The V gene's germline CDR1 is MNHEY and CDR2 SVGEGT. V lost 5 bases, J lost 6 bases, and 17 bases lay in between. The CDR3 runs to 15 residues. The sample is drawn from a study of blood T cells in healthy people across ages. General observations from the study: The donors' CMV status was not determined, possibly confounding changes in expanded clonotypes. Diversity estimates from one million T cells were considered underestimates.

Individuals who donated were healthy Caucasians from Russia aged roughly 6 to 95. These same data were also listed under a study on T cells of mothers and their children. From that study: Related pairs of mothers and children showed slightly higher, non-significant overlap versus unrelated pairs.

What was sequenced was blood. This chain uses TRBV6-2 or TRBV6-3 with TRBJ2-1; D might be TRBD1 (6 bases). This sequence was found in a woman between 40 and 55 years old in good health. The CDR3 sequence is CASSPMRTEINEQFF. Here the CDR3 DNA reads TGTGCCAGCAGTCCCATGAGGACAGAGATCAATGAGCAGTTCTTC.